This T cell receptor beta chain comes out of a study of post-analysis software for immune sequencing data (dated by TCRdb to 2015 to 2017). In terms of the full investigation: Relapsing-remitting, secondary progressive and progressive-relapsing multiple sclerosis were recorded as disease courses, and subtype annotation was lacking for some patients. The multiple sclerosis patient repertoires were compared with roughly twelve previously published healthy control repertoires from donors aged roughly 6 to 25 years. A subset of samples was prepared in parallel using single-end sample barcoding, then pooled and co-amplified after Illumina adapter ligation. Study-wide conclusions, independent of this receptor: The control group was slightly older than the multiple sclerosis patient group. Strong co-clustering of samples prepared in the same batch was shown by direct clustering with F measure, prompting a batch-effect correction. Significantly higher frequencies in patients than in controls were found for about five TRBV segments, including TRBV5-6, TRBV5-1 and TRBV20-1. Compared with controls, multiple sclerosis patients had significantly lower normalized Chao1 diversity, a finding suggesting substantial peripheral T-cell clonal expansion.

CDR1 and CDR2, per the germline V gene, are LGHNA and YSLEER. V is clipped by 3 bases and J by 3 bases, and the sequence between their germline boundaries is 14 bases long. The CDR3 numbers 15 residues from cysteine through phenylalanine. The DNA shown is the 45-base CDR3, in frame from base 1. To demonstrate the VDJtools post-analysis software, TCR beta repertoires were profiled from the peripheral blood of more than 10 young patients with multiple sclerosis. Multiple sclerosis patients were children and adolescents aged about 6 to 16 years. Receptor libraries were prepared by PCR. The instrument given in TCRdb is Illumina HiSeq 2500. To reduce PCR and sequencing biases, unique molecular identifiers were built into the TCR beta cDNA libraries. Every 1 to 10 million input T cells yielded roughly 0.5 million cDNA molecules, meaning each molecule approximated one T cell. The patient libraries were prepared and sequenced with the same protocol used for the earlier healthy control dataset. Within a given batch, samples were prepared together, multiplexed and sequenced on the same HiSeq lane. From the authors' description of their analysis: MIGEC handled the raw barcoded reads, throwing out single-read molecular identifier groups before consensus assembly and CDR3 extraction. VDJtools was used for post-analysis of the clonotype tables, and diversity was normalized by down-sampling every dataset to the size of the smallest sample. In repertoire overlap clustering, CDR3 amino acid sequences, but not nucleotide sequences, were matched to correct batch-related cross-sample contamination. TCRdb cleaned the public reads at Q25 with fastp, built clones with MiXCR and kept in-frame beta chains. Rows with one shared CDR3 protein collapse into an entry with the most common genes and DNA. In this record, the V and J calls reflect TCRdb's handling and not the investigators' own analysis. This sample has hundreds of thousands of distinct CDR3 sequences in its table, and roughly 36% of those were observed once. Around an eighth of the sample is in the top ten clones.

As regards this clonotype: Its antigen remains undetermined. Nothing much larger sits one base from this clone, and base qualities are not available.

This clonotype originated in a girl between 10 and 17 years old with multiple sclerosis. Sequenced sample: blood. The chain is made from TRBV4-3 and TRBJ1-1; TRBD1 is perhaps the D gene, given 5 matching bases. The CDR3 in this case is CASSQYTGFDTEAFF. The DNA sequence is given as TGCGCCAGCAGCCAGTATACAGGCTTCGACACTGAAGCTTTCTTT.